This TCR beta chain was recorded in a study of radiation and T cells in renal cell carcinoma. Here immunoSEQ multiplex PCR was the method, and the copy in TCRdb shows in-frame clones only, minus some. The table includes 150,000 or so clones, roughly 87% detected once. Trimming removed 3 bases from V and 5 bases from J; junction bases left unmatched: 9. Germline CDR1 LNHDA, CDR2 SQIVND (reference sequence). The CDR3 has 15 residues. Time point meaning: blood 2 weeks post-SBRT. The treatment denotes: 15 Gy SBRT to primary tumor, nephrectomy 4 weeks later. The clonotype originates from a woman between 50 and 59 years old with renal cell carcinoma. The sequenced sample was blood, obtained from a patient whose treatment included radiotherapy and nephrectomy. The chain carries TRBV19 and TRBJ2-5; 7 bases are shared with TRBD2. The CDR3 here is CASSMTFWGGETQYF. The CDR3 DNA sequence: TGTGCCAGTAGTATGACCTTTTGGGGGGGGGAGACCCAGTACTTC.